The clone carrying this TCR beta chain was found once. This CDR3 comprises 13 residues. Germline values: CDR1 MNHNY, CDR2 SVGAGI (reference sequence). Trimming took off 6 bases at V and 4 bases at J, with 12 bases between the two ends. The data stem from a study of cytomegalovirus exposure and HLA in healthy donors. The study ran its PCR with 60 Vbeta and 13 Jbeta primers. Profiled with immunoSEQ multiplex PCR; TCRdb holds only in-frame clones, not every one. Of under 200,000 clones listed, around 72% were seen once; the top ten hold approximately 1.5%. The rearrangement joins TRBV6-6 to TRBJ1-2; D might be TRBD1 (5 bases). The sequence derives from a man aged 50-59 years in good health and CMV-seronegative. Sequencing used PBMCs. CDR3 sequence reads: CASRSTATYGYTF. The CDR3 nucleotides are TGTGCCAGCAGGTCGACAGCCACCTATGGCTACACCTTC.